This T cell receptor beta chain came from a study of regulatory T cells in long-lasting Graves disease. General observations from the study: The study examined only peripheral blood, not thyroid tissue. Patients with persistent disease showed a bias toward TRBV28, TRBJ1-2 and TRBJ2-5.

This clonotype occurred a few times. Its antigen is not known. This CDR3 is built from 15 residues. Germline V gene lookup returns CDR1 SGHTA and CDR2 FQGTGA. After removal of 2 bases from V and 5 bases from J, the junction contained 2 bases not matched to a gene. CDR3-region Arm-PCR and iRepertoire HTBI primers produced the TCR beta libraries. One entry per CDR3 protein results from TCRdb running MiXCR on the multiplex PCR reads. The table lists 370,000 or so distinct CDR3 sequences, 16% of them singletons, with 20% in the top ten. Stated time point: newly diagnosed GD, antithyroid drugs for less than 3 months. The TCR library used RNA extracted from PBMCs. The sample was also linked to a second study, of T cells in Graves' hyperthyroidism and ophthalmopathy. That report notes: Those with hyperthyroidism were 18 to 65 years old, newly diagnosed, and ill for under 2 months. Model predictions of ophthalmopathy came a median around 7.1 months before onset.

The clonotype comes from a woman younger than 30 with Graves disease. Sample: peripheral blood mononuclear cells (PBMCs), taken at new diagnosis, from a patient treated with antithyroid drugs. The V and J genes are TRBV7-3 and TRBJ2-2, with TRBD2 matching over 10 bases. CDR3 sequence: CASSLGSGRTGELFF. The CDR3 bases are TGTGCCAGCAGCTTAGGTAGCGGGAGGACCGGGGAGCTGTTTTTT.